These 20 T cell receptor beta chains originate from one sample sequenced in a study of response to subunit inactivated influenza vaccine. TCRdb called the RT-PCR reads again in MiXCR, with one record for every CDR3 protein. Here the sample spans around 530,000 distinct CDR3 sequences, approximately 12% being singletons. Sequences were derived from PBMCs from blood, sampled on the day of vaccination. The receptors shown here come from a man in his fifties or sixties who received an inactivated influenza vaccine.

This clonotype appeared many times. This chain joins TRBV5-1 and TRBJ1-5; tentatively, D is TRBD1 (5 bases). Trimming removed 2 bases from V and 5 bases from J, with 11 bases in between. The CDR3 is 14 amino acids. Germline V CDR1 and CDR2: SGHRS, YFSETQ. The CDR3 DNA sequence: TGCGCCAGCAGCTTTGGGGGGGACCATCAGCCCCAGCATTTT. Its protein product is CASSFGGDHQPQHF.

This clonotype was counted ten times or more. This rearrangement joins TRBV6-5 to TRBJ2-1, with TRBD2 identical over 9 bases. CDR3 size: 17 residues. V lost 0 bases and J lost 5; bases outside the gene matches: 8. Per germline, CDR1 MNHEY and CDR2 SVGAGI. The CDR3 reads CASSYSILAGENNEQFF. CDR3 in DNA: TGTGCCAGCAGTTACTCGATATTAGCGGGAGAGAACAATGAGCAGTTCTTC.

About this clonotype itself: This may stem from a read error, because a much larger clone lies one nucleotide away. V is TRBV7-2 and J is TRBJ2-1; unclear D gene. Deletions cut 3 bases from V and 9 bases from J, with 9 bases between. The CDR3 has 12 amino acids. Germline V gene data show CDR1 as SGHTA and CDR2 as FQGNSA. CDR3 coding DNA: TGTGCCAGCAGCTTCGACGGATGTGAGCAGTTCTTC. This gives the protein CASSFDGCEQFF.

This chain joins TRBV5-6 and TRBJ2-7, with D uncertain. Per the germline V gene, CDR1 is SGHDT and CDR2 is YYEEEE. V lost 0 bases and J lost 4, with 8 bases in between. The CDR3 consists of 13 residues. This CDR3 is CASSLASEYEQYF. The CDR3, as DNA: TGTGCCAGCAGCTTGGCCAGCGAATACGAGCAGTACTTC.

The V call is TRBV7-2, the J call TRBJ2-3; possible D gene TRBD2, 5 bases. The CDR3 totals 14 residues. With 1 base removed from V and 2 bases from J, the gap between germline ends came to 7 bases. CDR1 SGHTA and CDR2 FQGNSA come from the germline V gene. CDR3 protein: CASSLERNTDTQYF. The CDR3 DNA reads as TGTGCCAGCAGCTTAGAGCGGAACACAGATACGCAGTATTTT. The full variable domain, in which reference TRBV7-2 and TRBJ2-3 provide the parts outside the CDR3, is GAGVSQSPSNKVTEKGKDVELRCDPISGHTALYWYRQSLGQGLEFLIYFQGNSAPDKSGLPSDRFSAERTGGSVSTLTIQRTQQEDSAVYLCASSLERNTDTQYFGPGTRLTVL.

This clonotype showed up just a few times. V is TRBV7-8 and J is TRBJ2-1; D possibly corresponds to TRBD2 (5 bases). The germline V gene encodes CDR1 SGHVS and CDR2 FQNEAQ. The CDR3 spans 14 residues. The germline V and J ends were trimmed by 5 bases and 7 bases, with 15 bases remaining between them. CDR3 nucleotide sequence: TGTGCCAGCAGCCCGGCTTTGCCGGGAAATGAGCAGTTCTTC. As protein: CASSPALPGNEQFF. Full variable domain (missing parts from reference TRBV7-8 and TRBJ2-1): GAGVSQSPRYKVAKRGQDVALRCDPISGHVSLFWYQQALGQGPEFLTYFQNEAQLDKSGLPSDRFFAERPEGSVSTLKIQRTQQEDSAVYLCASSPALPGNEQFFGPGTRLTVL.

V usage is TRBV20-1 and J usage is TRBJ2-3, with 7 bases matching TRBD1. Germline loops: CDR1 DFQATT, CDR2 SNEGSKA (reference sequence). Unmatched junction bases numbered 10, after V lost 6 bases and J lost 4 bases. This CDR3 contains 14 residues. This CDR3 is CSAKGATVADTQYF. In nucleotides, the CDR3 is TGCAGTGCAAAGGGGGCGACAGTAGCAGATACGCAGTATTTT.

This chain connects TRBV6-1 to TRBJ2-1; D is uncertain. Trimming removed 6 bases at V and 1 base at J, with 13 bases between. Per the germline V gene, CDR1 is MNHNS and CDR2 is SASEGT. This CDR3 has 15 amino acids. The CDR3 nucleotides read TGTGCCAGCAGAGTCTCTCAAGGGTCCTACAATGAGCAGTTCTTC. Translating it yields CASRVSQGSYNEQFF.

In its sample, this clonotype was seen many times. The chain is built from TRBV5-1 and TRBJ2-2, with TRBD1 identical over 7 bases. After removal of 1 base from V and 7 bases from J, the junction contained 1 base not matched to a gene. The CDR3 spans 13 residues. Germline V gene data show CDR1 as SGHRS and CDR2 as YFSETQ. The CDR3 sequence is CASSLRDSGELFF. In DNA form, the CDR3 reads TGCGCCAGCAGCTTGAGGGACAGCGGGGAGCTGTTTTTT. Complete variable domain (other parts from reference TRBV5-1 and TRBJ2-2): KAGVTQTPRYLIKTRGQQVTLSCSPISGHRSVSWYQQTPGQGLQFLFEYFSETQRNKGNFPGRFSGRQFSNSRSEMNVSTLELGDSALYLCASSLRDSGELFFGEGSRLTVL.

J is TRBJ2-1 and V is TRBV6-5; D is unresolved. The CDR3 loop spans 18 amino acids. The V gene's germline CDR1 is MNHEY and CDR2 SVGAGI. Trimming shortened V by 0 bases and J by 0 bases, and 15 bases separated the two germline ends. The CDR3 sequence: CASSYSKNRPSSYNEQFF. Here the CDR3 DNA reads TGTGCCAGCAGTTACTCGAAAAATCGACCTAGCTCCTACAATGAGCAGTTCTTC.

In this sample, this clonotype turned up many times. The chain carries TRBV3-1 and TRBJ2-5; 11 bases align to TRBD2. The trim removed 5 bases at V and 0 bases at J, leaving 14 bases unmatched. This CDR3 is built from 19 residues. Germline V CDR1 and CDR2: LGHDT, YNNKEL (reference sequence). The CDR3 loop is CASSSSLAGGYLYQETQYF. CDR3 nucleotides: TGTGCCAGCAGCTCTTCGCTAGCGGGGGGCTACCTGTACCAAGAGACCCAGTACTTC.

V and J are TRBV2 and TRBJ1-1; D unresolved. Trimming shortened V by 4 bases and J by 4 bases, and 4 bases separated the two germline ends. CDR3 length: 11 amino acids. CDR1 and CDR2 from the germline V gene are SNHLY and FYNNEI. The CDR3 loop is CASSGLTEAFF. CDR3 coding DNA: TGTGCCAGCAGTGGGCTCACTGAAGCTTTCTTT.

The sample holds a few counts of this clonotype. The chain is built from TRBV27 and TRBJ1-1, with D unclear. Germline CDR1 MNHEY, CDR2 SMNVEV (reference sequence). The CDR3 sequence is 15 residues long. The V gene lost 0 bases and the J gene lost 1 base, with 9 bases spanning the gap. The CDR3 loop reads CASSLSEGRNTEAFF. The CDR3 coding sequence is TGTGCCAGCAGTTTATCTGAAGGGAGGAACACTGAAGCTTTCTTT.

This clonotype was picked up many times. J is TRBJ2-5 and V is TRBV6-1; TRBD1 aligns across 9 bases. The CDR3 contains 14 residues. Germline-derived CDR1 and CDR2 are MNHNS and SASEGT. V shed 6 bases, J shed 2 bases, and the junction held 4 bases outside the gene matches. As DNA, the CDR3 is TGTGCCAGCAGCCGGGACAGGGTGCAAGAGACCCAGTACTTC. It yields the protein CASSRDRVQETQYF.

Worth noting for this clonotype: One end of the junction varies from germline; a read error may be responsible. The chain uses TRBV27 and TRBJ1-1, with a tentative D call TRBD1 (6 bases). The CDR3 has 16 amino acids. Per the germline V gene, CDR1 is MNHEY and CDR2 is SMNVEV (reference sequence). CDR3 protein: CASSTILTGSNTEAFF. Written as DNA, the CDR3 is TGTGCCAGCAGTACCATCTTGACAGGATCGAACACTGAAGCCTTCTTT.

A word on this clonotype: At one of its ends the junction is not consistent with the germline gene, which may arise from a read error. This chain links TRBV27 with TRBJ2-3; 7 nucleotides align to TRBD2. This CDR3 spans 14 amino acids. Germline V gene sequence: CDR1 MNHEY, CDR2 SMNVEV (reference sequence). Here the CDR3 reads CASGLSGRADTQYF. The CDR3 coding sequence is TGTGCCAGCGGTTTATCTGGGAGGGCAGATACGCAGTATTTT.

This chain joins TRBV29-1 and TRBJ2-2; D could derive from TRBD1 or TRBD2 (5 bases each). The CDR3 has 12 residues. Germline values: CDR1 SQVTM, CDR2 ANQGSEA. V shed 3 bases and J shed 9 bases, with 11 bases lying between them. This CDR3 is CSVEGRGRELFF. CDR3 DNA: TGCAGCGTTGAGGGTCGGGGCCGGGAGCTGTTTTTT.

This clonotype was counted at least ten times. The rearrangement links TRBV12-3 or TRBV12-4 to TRBJ1-2; D perhaps matches TRBD1 (5 bases). Trimming shortened V by 3 bases and J by 4 bases, and 12 bases separated the two germline ends. The CDR3 is made up of 14 amino acids. The CDR3 DNA sequence: TGTGCCAGCAGTTTCCCTTACGACAGCTATGGCTACACCTTC. Amino acids: CASSFPYDSYGYTF.

The chain joins TRBV20-1 to TRBJ2-4; D call uncertain. V was cut by 4 bases and J by 0 bases, with 10 bases left in between. CDR3 size: 14 residues. The V gene's germline CDR1 is DFQATT and CDR2 SNEGSKA (reference sequence). CDR3 residues: CSANQILAKNIQYF. DNA for the CDR3: TGCAGTGCTAACCAGATCTTAGCCAAAAACATTCAGTACTTC.

The chain uses TRBV7-9 and TRBJ2-6; D not certain. Per germline, CDR1 SEHNR and CDR2 FQNEAQ (reference sequence). V shed 5 bases and J shed 1 base, with 15 bases lying between them. The CDR3 is 17 amino acids. The CDR3 DNA is TGTGCCAGCAGCCCAAACGACACGATGTCTGGGGCCAACGTCCTGACTTTC. It encodes CASSPNDTMSGANVLTF. The complete variable domain, with remaining parts taken from reference TRBV7-9 and TRBJ2-6, reads DTGVSQNPRHKITKRGQNVTFRCDPISEHNRLYWYRQTLGQGPEFLTYFQNEAQLEKSRLLSDRFSAERPKGSFSTLEIQRTEQGDSAMYLCASSPNDTMSGANVLTFGAGSRLTVL.